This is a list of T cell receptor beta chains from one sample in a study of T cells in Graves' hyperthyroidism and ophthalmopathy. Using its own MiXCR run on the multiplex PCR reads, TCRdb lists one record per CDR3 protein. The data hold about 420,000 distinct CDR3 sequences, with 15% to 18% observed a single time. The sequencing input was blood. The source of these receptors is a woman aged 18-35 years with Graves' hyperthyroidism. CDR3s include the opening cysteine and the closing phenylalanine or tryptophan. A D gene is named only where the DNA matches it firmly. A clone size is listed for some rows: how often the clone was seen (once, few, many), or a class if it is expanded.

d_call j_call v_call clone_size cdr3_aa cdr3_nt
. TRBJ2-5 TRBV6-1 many CASTGSNKETQYF TGTGCCAGCACAGGTTCGAATAAAGAGACCCAGTACTTC
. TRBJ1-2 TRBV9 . CASSVDFDYGYTF TGTGCCAGCAGCGTGGACTTCGACTATGGCTACACCTTC
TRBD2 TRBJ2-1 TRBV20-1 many CSARSLAGESYNEQFF TGCAGTGCTAGATCCCTAGCGGGAGAGTCCTACAATGAGCAGTTCTTC
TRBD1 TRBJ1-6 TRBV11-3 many CASSRDRDNSPLHF TGTGCCAGCAGCCGGGACAGGGATAATTCACCCCTCCACTTT
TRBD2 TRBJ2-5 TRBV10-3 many CAISEELTSGGMTQYF TGTGCCATCAGTGAAGAGCTGACTAGCGGGGGAATGACCCAGTACTTC
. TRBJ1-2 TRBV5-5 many CASSLDVLMGYGYTF TGTGCCAGCAGCTTGGACGTACTTATGGGCTATGGCTACACCTTC
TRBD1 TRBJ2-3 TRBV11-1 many CASSLAYSFGTGVGRGTDTQYF TGTGCCAGCAGCTTGGCCTATAGCTTCGGGACAGGGGTGGGACGTGGGACAGATACGCAGTATTTT
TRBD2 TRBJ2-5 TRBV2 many CASSKLPEASGYQETQYF TGTGCCAGCAGTAAACTTCCGGAGGCTAGCGGGTATCAAGAGACCCAGTACTTC
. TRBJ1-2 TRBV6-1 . CASSDSGGPNYGYTF TGTGCCAGCAGTGACTCGGGGGGCCCTAACTATGGCTACACCTTC
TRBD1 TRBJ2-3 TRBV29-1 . CSVGAGGSDTQYF TGCAGCGTTGGAGCAGGGGGCTCGGATACGCAGTATTTT
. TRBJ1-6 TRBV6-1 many CASSLGTYNSPLHF TGTGCCAGCAGTTTGGGAACCTATAATTCACCCCTCCACTTT
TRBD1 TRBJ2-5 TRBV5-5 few CASSPYRDRAEETQYF TGTGCCAGCAGCCCCTACCGGGACAGGGCTGAAGAGACCCAGTACTTC
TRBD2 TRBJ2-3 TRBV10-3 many CAISARGTPSTDTQYF TGTGCCATCAGTGCGCGGGGGACGCCTAGCACAGATACGCAGTATTTT
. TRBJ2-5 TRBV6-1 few CASSSPAETQYF TGTGCCAGCAGCTCCCCGGCAGAGACCCAGTACTTC
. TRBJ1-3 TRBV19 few CASDQTPPGSGNTIYF TGTGCCAGTGACCAGACGCCGCCGGGCTCTGGAAACACCATATATTTT
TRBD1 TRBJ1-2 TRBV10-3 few CAIRPTAGQGNYGYTF TGTGCCATCAGGCCGACGGCGGGACAGGGGAACTATGGCTACACCTTC
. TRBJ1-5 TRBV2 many CASSVFGGQPQHF TGTGCCAGCAGTGTCTTCGGGGGGCAGCCCCAGCATTTT
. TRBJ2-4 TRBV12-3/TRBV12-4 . CASSELSLGPGKNIQYF TGTGCCAGCAGTGAGTTATCGTTAGGACCGGGGAAAAACATTCAGTACTTC
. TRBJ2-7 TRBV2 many CASSRERGYEQYF TGTGCCAGCAGTCGGGAGAGGGGCTACGAGCAGTACTTC
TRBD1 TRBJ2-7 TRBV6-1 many CASSPPGQGVYEQYF TGTGCCAGCAGCCCACCGGGACAGGGGGTTTACGAGCAGTACTTC
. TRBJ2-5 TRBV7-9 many CASSSYGETQYF TGTGCCAGCAGCTCCTACGGGGAGACCCAGTACTTC